This T cell receptor (beta chain) came from a study of lymphopenia after photon versus proton radiotherapy. This clone was picked up one time. Its specificity is unknown. Produced via immunoSEQ multiplex PCR; TCRdb's table is partial and in-frame only. Here the sample spans 15,000 to 20,000 clones, 65% to 90% being singletons. General study results and limits: Oligoclonal CD8+ Temra expansion after nadir drove photon patients' diversity drop.

This receptor was identified in a man between 65 and 79 years old with pancreatic cancer. Here the sequenced sample was peripheral blood, taken from a patient treated with proton-based radiotherapy.

CDR3 DNA: TGTGCCAGCAGCTTAGCGTATAGGGCTTACAATGAGCAGTTCTTC. Residues: CASSLAYRAYNEQFF. The V gene is TRBV13, the J gene TRBJ2-1; the D is unclear. V lost 1 base to trimming and J lost 4 bases, with 11 bases between them. The CDR3 totals 15 residues. CDR1 and CDR2 from the germline V gene are PRHDT and FYEKMQ (reference sequence).